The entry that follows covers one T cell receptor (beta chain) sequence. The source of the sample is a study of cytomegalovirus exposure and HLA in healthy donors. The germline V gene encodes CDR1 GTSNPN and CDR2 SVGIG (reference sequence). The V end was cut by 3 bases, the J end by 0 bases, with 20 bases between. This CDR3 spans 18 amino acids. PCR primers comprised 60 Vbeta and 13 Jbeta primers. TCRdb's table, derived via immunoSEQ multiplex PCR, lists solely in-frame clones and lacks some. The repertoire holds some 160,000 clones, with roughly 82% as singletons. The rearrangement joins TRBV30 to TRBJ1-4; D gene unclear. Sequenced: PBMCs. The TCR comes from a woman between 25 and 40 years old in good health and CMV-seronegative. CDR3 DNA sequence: TGTGCCTGGAGCCGAGAGGGTCTTGGGGTTGCAACTAATGAAAAACTGTTTTTT. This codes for CAWSREGLGVATNEKLFF.